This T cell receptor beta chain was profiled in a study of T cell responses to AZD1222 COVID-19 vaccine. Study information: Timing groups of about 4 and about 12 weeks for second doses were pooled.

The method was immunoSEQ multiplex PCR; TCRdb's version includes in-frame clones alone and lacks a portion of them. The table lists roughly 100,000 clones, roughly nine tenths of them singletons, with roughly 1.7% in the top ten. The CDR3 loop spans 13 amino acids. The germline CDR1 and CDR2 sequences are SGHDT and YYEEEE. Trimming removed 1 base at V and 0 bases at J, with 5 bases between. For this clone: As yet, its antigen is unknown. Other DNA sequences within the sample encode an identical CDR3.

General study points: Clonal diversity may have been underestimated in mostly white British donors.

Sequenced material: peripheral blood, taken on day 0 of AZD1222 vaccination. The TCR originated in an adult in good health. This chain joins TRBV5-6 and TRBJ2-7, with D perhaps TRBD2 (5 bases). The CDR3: CASSLRGSYEQYF. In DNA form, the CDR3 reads TGTGCCAGCAGCTTGCGGGGCTCCTACGAGCAGTACTTC.